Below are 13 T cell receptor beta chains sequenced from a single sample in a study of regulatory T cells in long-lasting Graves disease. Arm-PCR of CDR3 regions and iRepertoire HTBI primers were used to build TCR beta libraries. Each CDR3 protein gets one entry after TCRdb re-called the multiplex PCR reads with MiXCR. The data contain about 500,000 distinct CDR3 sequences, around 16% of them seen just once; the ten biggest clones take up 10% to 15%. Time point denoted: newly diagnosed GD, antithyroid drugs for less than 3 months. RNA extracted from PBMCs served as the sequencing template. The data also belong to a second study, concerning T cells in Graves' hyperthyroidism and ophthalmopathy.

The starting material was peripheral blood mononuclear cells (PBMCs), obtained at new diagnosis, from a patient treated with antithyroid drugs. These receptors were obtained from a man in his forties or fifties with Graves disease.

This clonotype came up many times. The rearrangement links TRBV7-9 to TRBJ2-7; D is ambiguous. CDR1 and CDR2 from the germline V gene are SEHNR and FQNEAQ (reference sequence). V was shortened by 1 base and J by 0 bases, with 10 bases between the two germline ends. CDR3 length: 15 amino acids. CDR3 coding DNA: TGTGCCAGCAGCTTAGGGTGGGGAACCTCCTACGAGCAGTACTTC. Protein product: CASSLGWGTSYEQYF.

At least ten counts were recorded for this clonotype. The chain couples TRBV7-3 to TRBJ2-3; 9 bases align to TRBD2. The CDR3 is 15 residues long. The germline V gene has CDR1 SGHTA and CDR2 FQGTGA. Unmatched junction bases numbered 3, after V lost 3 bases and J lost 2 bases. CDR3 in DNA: TGTGCCAGCAGCTTGACTAGCGGAAACACAGATACGCAGTATTTT. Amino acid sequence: CASSLTSGNTDTQYF.

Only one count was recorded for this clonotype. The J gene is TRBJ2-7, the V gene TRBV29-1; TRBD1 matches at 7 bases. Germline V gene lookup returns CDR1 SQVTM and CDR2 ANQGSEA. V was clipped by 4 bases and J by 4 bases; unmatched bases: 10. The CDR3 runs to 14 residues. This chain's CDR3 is CSVVLGQAQYEQYF. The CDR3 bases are TGCAGCGTTGTGCTTGGACAGGCTCAATACGAGCAGTACTTC.

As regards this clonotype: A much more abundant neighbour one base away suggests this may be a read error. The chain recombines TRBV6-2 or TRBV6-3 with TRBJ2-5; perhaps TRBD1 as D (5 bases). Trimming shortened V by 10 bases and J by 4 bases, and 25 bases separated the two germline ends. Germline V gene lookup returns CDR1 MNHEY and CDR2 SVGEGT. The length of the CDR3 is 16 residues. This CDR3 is CANTTRPGPAGETQYF. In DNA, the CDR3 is TGTGCCAACACCACGAGGCCAGGGCCAGCAGGAGAGACCCAGTACTTC.

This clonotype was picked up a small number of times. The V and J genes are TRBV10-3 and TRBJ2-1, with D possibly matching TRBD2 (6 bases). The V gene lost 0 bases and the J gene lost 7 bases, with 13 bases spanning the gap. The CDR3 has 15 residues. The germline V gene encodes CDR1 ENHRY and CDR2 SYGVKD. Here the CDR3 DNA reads TGTGCCATCAGTGAGTCTACCGGGACTGCGAATGAGCAGTTCTTC. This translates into CAISESTGTANEQFF.

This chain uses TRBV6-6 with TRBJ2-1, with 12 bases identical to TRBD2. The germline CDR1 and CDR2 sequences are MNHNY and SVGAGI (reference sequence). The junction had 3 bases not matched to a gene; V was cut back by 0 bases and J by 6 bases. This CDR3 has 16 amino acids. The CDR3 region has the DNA TGTGCCAGCAGTTACTCGCGACTAGCGGGAGCCAATGAGCAGTTCTTC. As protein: CASSYSRLAGANEQFF.

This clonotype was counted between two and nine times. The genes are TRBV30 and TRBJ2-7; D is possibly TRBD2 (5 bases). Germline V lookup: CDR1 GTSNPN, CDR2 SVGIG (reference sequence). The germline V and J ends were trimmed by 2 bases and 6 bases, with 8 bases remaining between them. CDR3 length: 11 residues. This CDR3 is CAWSRTPEQYF. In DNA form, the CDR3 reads TGTGCCTGGAGTCGGACTCCCGAGCAGTACTTC.

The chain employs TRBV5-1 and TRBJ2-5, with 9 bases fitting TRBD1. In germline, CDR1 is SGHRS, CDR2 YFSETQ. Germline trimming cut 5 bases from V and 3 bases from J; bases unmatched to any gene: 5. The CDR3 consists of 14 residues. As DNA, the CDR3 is TGCGCCAGCAGAGCGGACAGGGGCAAAGAGACCCAGTACTTC. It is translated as CASRADRGKETQYF.

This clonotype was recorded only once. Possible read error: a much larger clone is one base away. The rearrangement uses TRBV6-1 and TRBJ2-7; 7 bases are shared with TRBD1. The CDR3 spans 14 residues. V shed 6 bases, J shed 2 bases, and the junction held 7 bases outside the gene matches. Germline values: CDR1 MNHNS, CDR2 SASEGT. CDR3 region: CASRESGQTYEQYF. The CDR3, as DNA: TGTGCCAGCAGAGAATCGGGACAGACCTACGAGCAGTACTTC.

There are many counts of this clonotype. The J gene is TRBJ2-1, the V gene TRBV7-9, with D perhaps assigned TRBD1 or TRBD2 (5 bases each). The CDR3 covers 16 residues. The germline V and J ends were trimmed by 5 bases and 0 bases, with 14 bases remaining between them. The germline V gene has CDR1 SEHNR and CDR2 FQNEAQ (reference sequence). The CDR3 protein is CASSMRGASSYNEQFF. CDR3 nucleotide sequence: TGTGCCAGCAGCATGAGGGGCGCGAGCTCCTACAATGAGCAGTTCTTC.

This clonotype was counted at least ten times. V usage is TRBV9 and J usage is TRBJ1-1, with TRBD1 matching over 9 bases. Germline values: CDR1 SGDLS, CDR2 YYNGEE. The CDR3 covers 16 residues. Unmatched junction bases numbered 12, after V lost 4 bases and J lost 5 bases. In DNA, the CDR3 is TGTGCCAGCAGCATGATACAACGACAGGGGGGGACTGAAGCTTTCTTT. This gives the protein CASSMIQRQGGTEAFF.

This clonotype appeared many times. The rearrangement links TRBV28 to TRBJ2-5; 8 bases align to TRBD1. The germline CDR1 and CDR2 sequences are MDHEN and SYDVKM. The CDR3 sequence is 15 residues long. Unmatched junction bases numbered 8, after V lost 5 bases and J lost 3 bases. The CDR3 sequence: CASSRRQGIEETQYF. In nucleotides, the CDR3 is TGTGCCAGCAGTCGTCGACAGGGGATAGAAGAGACCCAGTACTTC.

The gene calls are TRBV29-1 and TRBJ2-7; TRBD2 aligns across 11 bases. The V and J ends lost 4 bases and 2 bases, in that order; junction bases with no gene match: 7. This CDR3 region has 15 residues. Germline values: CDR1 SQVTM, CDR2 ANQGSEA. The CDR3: CSVGGPGLAAYEQYF. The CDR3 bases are TGCAGCGTTGGGGGACCGGGACTAGCGGCCTACGAGCAGTACTTC.